Listed here are 20 T cell receptor beta chains from one sample, sequenced in a study of T cells in localized non-small cell lung cancer. Here immunoSEQ multiplex PCR was the method, and the copy in TCRdb shows in-frame clones only, minus some. This sample yields about 74,000 clones, of which about 88% are seen a single time; 1% to 1.5% belongs to the top ten. This specimen was peripheral blood, taken before any cancer treatment. These receptors all come from a female donor at least 60 years old with stage I lung adenocarcinoma.

The genes are TRBV6-5 and TRBJ2-1; D ambiguous. Germline V gene lookup returns CDR1 MNHEY and CDR2 SVGAGI. There are 15 residues in the CDR3. V lost 7 bases and J lost 8, with 21 bases in between. Here the CDR3 reads CASTPNSLVFDEQFF. CDR3 DNA: TGTGCCAGCACTCCTAACTCACTGGTTTTCGATGAGCAGTTCTTC.

This sequence joins TRBV7-8 and TRBJ2-7; 7 nucleotides line up with TRBD1. The J segment lost 2 bases and the V segment lost 2 bases, leaving 6 bases of the junction unmatched. The germline CDR1 and CDR2 sequences are SGHVS and FQNEAQ. The CDR3 totals 15 residues. The CDR3 is CASSLSWDSTYEQYF. As DNA, the CDR3 is TGTGCCAGCAGCTTATCGTGGGACAGCACCTACGAGCAGTACTTC.

CDR3 bases: TGTGCCAGCAGTGATAATGGAGGTAGAAACACCATATATTTT. Amino acid sequence: CASSDNGGRNTIYF. The rearrangement joins TRBV25-1 to TRBJ1-3; unclear D gene. The length of the CDR3 is 14 residues. Germline V gene lookup returns CDR1 MGHDK and CDR2 SYGVNS. Trimming stripped 3 bases from V and 5 bases from J, with 11 bases between.

The V call is TRBV9, the J call TRBJ1-3; 9 bases are a match to TRBD1. The CDR3 consists of 12 residues. Germline CDR1 SGDLS, CDR2 YYNGEE. After removal of 7 bases from V and 4 bases from J, the junction contained 0 bases not matched to a gene. This CDR3 is CASGTGGNTIYF. DNA of the CDR3: TGTGCCAGCGGGACAGGGGGAAACACCATATATTTT.

The chain links TRBV9 to TRBJ2-5, with a possible D match to TRBD1 (8 bases). CDR3 size: 15 residues. V was shortened by 4 bases and J by 5 bases, with 18 bases between the two germline ends. Germline loops: CDR1 SGDLS, CDR2 YYNGEE. The CDR3 is CASSPTLQGGETQYF. CDR3 sequence (DNA): TGTGCCAGCAGCCCTACTTTACAGGGGGGGGAGACCCAGTACTTC.

The chain is built from TRBV28 and TRBJ1-2; TRBD1 is a possible D gene (6 bases). V was clipped by 11 bases and J by 4 bases, with 14 bases between them. CDR1 and CDR2 from the germline V gene are MDHEN and SYDVKM. The CDR3 has 12 residues. The CDR3 loop is CAARGGGYGYTF. As DNA, the CDR3 is TGTGCCGCTCGAGGGGGGGGCTATGGCTACACCTTC.

The V and J genes are TRBV6-6 and TRBJ1-1; D gene unclear. In germline, CDR1 is MNHNY, CDR2 SVGAGI (reference sequence). Trimming removed 6 bases at V and 7 bases at J, with 21 bases between. The CDR3 covers 15 residues. CDR3 sequence reads: CASSKPRRPEGEAFF. CDR3 nucleotides: TGTGCCAGCAGCAAACCAAGACGGCCGGAAGGTGAAGCTTTCTTT.

The J gene is TRBJ2-5, the V gene TRBV6-5, with TRBD1 as a possible D gene (5 bases). Germline values: CDR1 MNHEY, CDR2 SVGAGI. The length of the CDR3 is 13 residues. Trimming cost V 2 bases and J 4 bases, with 8 bases left between them. For the CDR3, the DNA is TGTGCCAGCAGTTACAGGGGTCCAGAGACCCAGTACTTC. This encodes CASSYRGPETQYF.

The rearrangement uses TRBV6-5 and TRBJ2-5, with D perhaps TRBD2 (7 bases). Trimming removed 2 bases at V and 5 bases at J, with 12 bases between. Per germline, CDR1 MNHEY and CDR2 SVGAGI. The CDR3 has 14 amino acids. For the CDR3, the DNA is TGTGCCAGCAGTTACGGGGGGGCCGCCGAGACCCAGTACTTC. Translating it yields CASSYGGAAETQYF.

J is TRBJ2-5 and V is TRBV9; D is undetermined. CDR1 and CDR2 (germline): SGDLS, YYNGEE. CDR3 size: 15 residues. V was pared by 0 bases and J by 6 bases, with 15 bases between. CDR3 amino acids: CASSVATDGIKTQYF. The CDR3 region has the DNA TGTGCCAGCAGCGTAGCTACCGACGGTATAAAGACCCAGTACTTC.

V is TRBV5-8 and J is TRBJ2-7; D not certain. This CDR3 comprises 14 residues. Germline CDR1 SGHTS, CDR2 YDEGEE. Trimming cost V 0 bases and J 2 bases, with 9 bases left between them. The CDR3 loop reads CASSLEGPAYEQYF. CDR3 DNA sequence: TGTGCCAGCAGCTTGGAGGGCCCGGCCTACGAGCAGTACTTC.

The rearrangement links TRBV27 to TRBJ1-6; no clear D. Germline CDR1 reads MNHEY; CDR2 reads SMNVEV (reference sequence). The CDR3 spans 15 residues. V was trimmed by 4 bases and J by 8 bases, leaving 15 bases between them. The CDR3 nucleotides read TGTGCCAGCAGTTCGAACCGGGCCCCGGATTCACCCCTCCACTTT. Translation gives CASSSNRAPDSPLHF.

The chain has TRBV30 and TRBJ1-5; D gene unclear. V lost 0 bases to trimming and J lost 0 bases, with 9 bases between them. The CDR3 has 15 amino acids. Per the germline V gene, CDR1 is GTSNPN and CDR2 is SVGIG (reference sequence). This chain's CDR3 is CAWSVARNSNQPQHF. The CDR3 DNA is TGTGCCTGGAGTGTAGCCAGGAATAGCAATCAGCCCCAGCATTTT.

V usage is TRBV5-1 and J usage is TRBJ1-1, with TRBD1 matching 9 bases. This CDR3 is built from 14 residues. CDR1 is SGHRS, CDR2 YFSETQ, per germline. Trimming removed 3 bases from V and 1 base from J; junction bases left unmatched: 1. Here the CDR3 reads CASSSQGANTEAFF. In nucleotides, the CDR3 is TGCGCCAGCAGCTCACAGGGGGCGAACACTGAAGCTTTCTTT. The full variable domain, its missing parts supplied by reference TRBV5-1 and TRBJ1-1, is KAGVTQTPRYLIKTRGQQVTLSCSPISGHRSVSWYQQTPGQGLQFLFEYFSETQRNKGNFPGRFSGRQFSNSRSEMNVSTLELGDSALYLCASSSQGANTEAFFGQGTRLTVV.

The V gene is TRBV4-2, the J gene TRBJ2-7, with 11 bases fitting TRBD2. This CDR3 spans 18 amino acids. Germline V gene sequence: CDR1 LGHNA, CDR2 YNFKEQ. With 1 base clipped from V and 0 bases from J, the junction kept 8 bases outside the gene matches. CDR3 DNA sequence: TGTGCCAGCAGCCAAGCCGCGGCTAGCGGGGGGAGCTCCTACGAGCAGTACTTC. Amino acid sequence: CASSQAAASGGSSYEQYF.

This sequence joins TRBV28 and TRBJ2-7; 10 positions agree with TRBD2. Germline lookup yields CDR1 MDHEN and CDR2 SYDVKM. The CDR3 spans 17 residues. V dropped 0 bases and J dropped 4; count of bases not matched to a gene: 9. The CDR3 region is CASSLWEIAGGSYEQYF. In DNA form, the CDR3 reads TGTGCCAGCAGTTTATGGGAAATAGCGGGAGGCTCTTACGAGCAGTACTTC.

V is TRBV28 and J is TRBJ2-7; no definite D call. Germline V gene data show CDR1 as MDHEN and CDR2 as SYDVKM. V gave up 3 bases and J gave up 5 bases, with 17 bases separating them. The CDR3 consists of 15 residues. In DNA form, the CDR3 reads TGTGCCAGCAGTTTCCGGACGGTTGGTAAGGACGAGCAGTACTTC. Amino acids: CASSFRTVGKDEQYF.

This clone was recorded a few times. The genes are TRBV2 and TRBJ2-2; 10 bases fit TRBD1. The length of the CDR3 is 15 residues. Germline V gene data show CDR1 as SNHLY and CDR2 as FYNNEI. Losses at the gene ends were 3 bases for V and 8 bases for J; bases not matched to a gene: 6. CDR3 loop: CASSELGQGTGELFF. The CDR3 DNA reads TGTGCCAGCAGTGAGTTGGGACAGGGGACTGGGGAGCTGTTTTTT.

The chain joins TRBV5-6 to TRBJ2-3; D is ambiguous. Per germline, CDR1 SGHDT and CDR2 YYEEEE. V was pared by 3 bases and J by 4 bases, with 15 bases between. The CDR3 sequence is 15 residues long. DNA for the CDR3: TGTGCCAGCAGCTCGACCTGGGTGAGCGCAGATACGCAGTATTTT. This sequence encodes CASSSTWVSADTQYF.

The chain joins TRBV7-6 to TRBJ1-1; 7 bases map to TRBD1. The CDR3 has 14 amino acids. J was trimmed by 3 bases and V by 1 base; bases with no gene match: 2. Germline CDR1 is SGHVS and CDR2 is FNYEAQ. CDR3 DNA sequence: TGTGCCAGCAGCTTAGATAGGGGGCACACTGAAGCTTTCTTT. Its translation: CASSLDRGHTEAFF.